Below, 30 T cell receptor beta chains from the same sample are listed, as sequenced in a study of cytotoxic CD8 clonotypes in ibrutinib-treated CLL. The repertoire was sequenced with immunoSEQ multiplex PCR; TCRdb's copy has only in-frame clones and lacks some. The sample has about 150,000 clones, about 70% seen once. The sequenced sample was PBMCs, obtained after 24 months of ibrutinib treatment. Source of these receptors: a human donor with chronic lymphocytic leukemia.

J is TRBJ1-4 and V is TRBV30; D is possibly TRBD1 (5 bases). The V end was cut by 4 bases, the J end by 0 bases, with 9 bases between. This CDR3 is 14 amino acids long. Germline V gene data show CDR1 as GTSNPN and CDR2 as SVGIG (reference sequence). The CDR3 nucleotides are TGTGCCTGGATGCAGGGAGCAACTAATGAAAAACTGTTTTTT. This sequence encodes CAWMQGATNEKLFF.

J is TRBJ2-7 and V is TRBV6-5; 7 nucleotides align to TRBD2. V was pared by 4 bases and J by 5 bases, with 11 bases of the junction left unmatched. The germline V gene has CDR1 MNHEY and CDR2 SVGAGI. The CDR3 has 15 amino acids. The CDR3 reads CASSSPRAGEDEQYF. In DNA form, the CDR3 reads TGTGCCAGCAGTTCCCCCCGTGCGGGAGAGGACGAGCAGTACTTC.

The CDR3 loop reads CASSSGPGPYGYTF. For the CDR3, the DNA is TGCGCCAGCAGCTCCGGGCCAGGCCCATATGGCTACACCTTC. The V call is TRBV5-1, the J call TRBJ1-2; no clear D. The CDR3 is 14 amino acids. Deletions cut 3 bases from V and 5 bases from J, with 14 bases between. Germline V CDR1 and CDR2: SGHRS, YFSETQ.

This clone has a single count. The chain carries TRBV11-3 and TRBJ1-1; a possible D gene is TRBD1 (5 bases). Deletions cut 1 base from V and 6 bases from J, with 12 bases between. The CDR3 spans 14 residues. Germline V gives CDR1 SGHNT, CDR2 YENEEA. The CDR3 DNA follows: TGTGCCAGCAGCTTAGCAGACGGGGCACCTGAAGCTTTCTTT. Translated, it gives CASSLADGAPEAFF.

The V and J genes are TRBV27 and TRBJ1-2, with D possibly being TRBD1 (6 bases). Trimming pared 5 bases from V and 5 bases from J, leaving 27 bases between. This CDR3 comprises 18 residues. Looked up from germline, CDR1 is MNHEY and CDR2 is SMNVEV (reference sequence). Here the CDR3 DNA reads TGTGCCAGCAGTAACCGCCTTTTTGCCTTTGGGGGCGGGTATGGCTACACCTTC. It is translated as CASSNRLFAFGGGYGYTF.

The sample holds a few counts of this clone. DNA of the CDR3: TGTGCCAGCACCTCCACCCTAGGAAACAATGAGCAGTTCTTC. This gives the protein CASTSTLGNNEQFF. The chain combines TRBV7-2 with TRBJ2-1; D unresolved. V gave up 7 bases and J gave up 5 bases, with 15 bases separating them. CDR1 is SGHTA, CDR2 FQGNSA, per germline. The CDR3 loop spans 14 amino acids.

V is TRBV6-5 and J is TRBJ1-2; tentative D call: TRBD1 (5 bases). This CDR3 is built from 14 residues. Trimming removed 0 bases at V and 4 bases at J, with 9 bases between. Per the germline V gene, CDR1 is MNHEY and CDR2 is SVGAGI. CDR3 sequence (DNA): TGTGCCAGCAGTTACTCGGGGGTTGGCTATGGCTACACCTTC. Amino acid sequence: CASSYSGVGYGYTF.

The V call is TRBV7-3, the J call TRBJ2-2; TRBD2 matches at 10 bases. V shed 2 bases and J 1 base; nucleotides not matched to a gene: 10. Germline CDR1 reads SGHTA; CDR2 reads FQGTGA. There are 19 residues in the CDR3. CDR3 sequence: CASSLFASGSGGNTGELFF. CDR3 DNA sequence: TGTGCCAGCAGCTTATTCGCTAGCGGGAGTGGGGGGAACACCGGGGAGCTGTTTTTT.

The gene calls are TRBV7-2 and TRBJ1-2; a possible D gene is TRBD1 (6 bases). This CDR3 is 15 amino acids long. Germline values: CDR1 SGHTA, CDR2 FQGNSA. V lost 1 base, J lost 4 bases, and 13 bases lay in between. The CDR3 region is CASSLGTGQTYGYTF. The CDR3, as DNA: TGTGCCAGCAGCTTAGGCACCGGACAGACCTATGGCTACACCTTC.

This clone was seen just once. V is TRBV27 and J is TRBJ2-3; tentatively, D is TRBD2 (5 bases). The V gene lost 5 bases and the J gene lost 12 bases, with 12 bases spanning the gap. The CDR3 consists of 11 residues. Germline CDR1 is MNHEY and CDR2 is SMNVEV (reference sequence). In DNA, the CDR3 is TGTGCCAGCAGTGAGCGGACTGCCCAGTATTTT. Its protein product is CASSERTAQYF.

CDR3: CASSFDRRMNTEAFF. The CDR3 DNA reads TGTGCCAGCAGTTTCGACAGAAGAATGAACACTGAAGCTTTCTTT. The rearrangement joins TRBV27 to TRBJ1-1; possibly TRBD1 for D (5 bases). Trimming pared 3 bases from V and 0 bases from J, leaving 11 bases between. There are 15 residues in the CDR3. Germline CDR1 MNHEY, CDR2 SMNVEV (reference sequence).

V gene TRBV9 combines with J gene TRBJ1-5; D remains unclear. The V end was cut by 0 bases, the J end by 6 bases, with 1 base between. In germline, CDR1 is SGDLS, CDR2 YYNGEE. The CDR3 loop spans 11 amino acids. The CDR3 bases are TGTGCCAGCAGCGTAGGTCAGCCCCAGCATTTT. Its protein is CASSVGQPQHF.

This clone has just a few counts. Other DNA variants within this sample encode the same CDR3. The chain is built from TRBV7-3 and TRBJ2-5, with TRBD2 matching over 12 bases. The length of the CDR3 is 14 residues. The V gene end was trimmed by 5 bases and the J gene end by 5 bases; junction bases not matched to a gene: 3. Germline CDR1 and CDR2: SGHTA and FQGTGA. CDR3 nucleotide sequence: TGTGCCAGCAGCCCCGGACTAGCGGGGGAGACCCAGTACTTC. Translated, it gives CASSPGLAGETQYF.

The CDR3 coding sequence is TGCGCCAGCAGCCAAGAGACAGGGTCTGGGGCCAACGTCCTGACTTTC. Its protein is CASSQETGSGANVLTF. The chain carries TRBV4-1 and TRBJ2-6, with 7 bases matching TRBD1. J gave up 1 base and V 0 bases, and 0 bases lay outside the gene matches. Germline CDR1 MGHRA, CDR2 YSYEKL. CDR3 size: 16 residues.

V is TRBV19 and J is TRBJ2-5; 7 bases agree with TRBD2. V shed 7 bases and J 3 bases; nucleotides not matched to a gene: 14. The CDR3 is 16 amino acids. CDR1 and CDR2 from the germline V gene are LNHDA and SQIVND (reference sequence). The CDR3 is CASTPQEGLGKETQYF. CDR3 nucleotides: TGTGCCAGTACCCCCCAGGAAGGACTAGGAAAAGAGACCCAGTACTTC.

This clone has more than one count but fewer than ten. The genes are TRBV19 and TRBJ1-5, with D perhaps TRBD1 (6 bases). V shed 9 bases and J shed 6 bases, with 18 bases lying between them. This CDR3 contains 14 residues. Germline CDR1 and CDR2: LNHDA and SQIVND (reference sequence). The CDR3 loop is CASAPGASGQPQHF. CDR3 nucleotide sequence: TGTGCCAGCGCCCCGGGGGCCTCTGGTCAGCCCCAGCATTTT.

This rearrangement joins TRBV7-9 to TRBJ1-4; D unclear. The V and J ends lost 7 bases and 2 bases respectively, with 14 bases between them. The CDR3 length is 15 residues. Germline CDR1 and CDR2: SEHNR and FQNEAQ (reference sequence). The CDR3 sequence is CASTPVGGTNEKLFF. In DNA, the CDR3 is TGTGCCAGCACCCCGGTCGGCGGGACTAATGAAAAACTGTTTTTT.

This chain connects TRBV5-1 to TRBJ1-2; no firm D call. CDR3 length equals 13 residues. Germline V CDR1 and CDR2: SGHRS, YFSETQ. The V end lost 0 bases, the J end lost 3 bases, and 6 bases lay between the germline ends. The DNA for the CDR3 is TGCGCCAGCAGCTTGGGGTGGGACTATGGCTACACCTTC. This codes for CASSLGWDYGYTF.

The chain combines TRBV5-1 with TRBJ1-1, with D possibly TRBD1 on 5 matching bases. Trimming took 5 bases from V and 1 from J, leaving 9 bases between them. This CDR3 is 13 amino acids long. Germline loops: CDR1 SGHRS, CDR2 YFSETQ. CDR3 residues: CASSRQQNTEAFF. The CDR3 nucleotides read TGCGCCAGCAGTAGACAGCAGAACACTGAAGCTTTCTTT.

The CDR3 region has the DNA TGTGCCACCCACAGCCCTAATGAAAAACTGTTTTTT. This gives the protein CATHSPNEKLFF. This sequence joins TRBV5-8 and TRBJ1-4; D remains unclear. This CDR3 comprises 12 residues. Trimming cost V 9 bases and J 3 bases, with 9 bases left between them. Germline CDR1 reads SGHTS; CDR2 reads YDEGEE. Combining the CDR3 with reference TRBV5-8 and TRBJ1-4 gives the whole variable domain EAGVTQSPTHLIKTRGQQATLRCSPISGHTSVYWYQQALGLGLQFLLWYDEGEERNRGNFPPRFSGRQFPNYSSELNVNALELEDSALYLCATHSPNEKLFFGSGTQLSVL.

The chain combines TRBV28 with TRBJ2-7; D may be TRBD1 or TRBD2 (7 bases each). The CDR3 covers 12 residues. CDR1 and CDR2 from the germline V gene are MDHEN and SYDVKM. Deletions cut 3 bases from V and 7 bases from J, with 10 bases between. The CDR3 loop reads CASSFQGGEQYF. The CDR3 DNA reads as TGTGCCAGCAGTTTCCAGGGGGGGGAGCAGTACTTC.

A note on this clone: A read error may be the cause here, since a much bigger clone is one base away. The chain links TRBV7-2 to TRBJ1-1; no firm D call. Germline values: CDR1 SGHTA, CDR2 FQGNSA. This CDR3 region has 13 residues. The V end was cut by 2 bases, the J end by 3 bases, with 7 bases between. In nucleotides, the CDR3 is TGTGCCAGCAGCTTACAGGAGGACACTGAAGCTTTCTTT. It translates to CASSLQEDTEAFF.

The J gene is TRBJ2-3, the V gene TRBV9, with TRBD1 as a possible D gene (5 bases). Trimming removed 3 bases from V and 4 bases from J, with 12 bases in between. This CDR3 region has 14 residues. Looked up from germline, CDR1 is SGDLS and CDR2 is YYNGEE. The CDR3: CASSAQGSADTQYF. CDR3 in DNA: TGTGCCAGCAGCGCCCAGGGCTCCGCAGATACGCAGTATTTT.

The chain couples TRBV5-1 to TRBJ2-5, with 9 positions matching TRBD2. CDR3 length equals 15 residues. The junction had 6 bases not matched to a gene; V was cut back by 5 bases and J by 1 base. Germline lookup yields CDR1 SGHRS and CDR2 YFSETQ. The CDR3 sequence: CASRGLAGTQETQYF. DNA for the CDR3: TGCGCCAGCAGGGGGCTAGCGGGGACCCAAGAGACCCAGTACTTC.

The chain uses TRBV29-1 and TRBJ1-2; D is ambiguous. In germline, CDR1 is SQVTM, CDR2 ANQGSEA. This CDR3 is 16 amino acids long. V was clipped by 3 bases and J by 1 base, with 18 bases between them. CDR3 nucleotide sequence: TGCAGCGTTGAGGGGTCAAGGAGGGAGTATAACTATGGCTACACCTTC. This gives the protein CSVEGSRREYNYGYTF.

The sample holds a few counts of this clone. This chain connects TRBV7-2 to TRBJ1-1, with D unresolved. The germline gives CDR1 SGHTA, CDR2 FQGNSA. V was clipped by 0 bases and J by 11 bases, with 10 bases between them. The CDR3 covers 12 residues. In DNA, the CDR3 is TGTGCCAGCAGCTTAGCTAGTAGAAGGGCTTTCTTT. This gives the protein CASSLASRRAFF.

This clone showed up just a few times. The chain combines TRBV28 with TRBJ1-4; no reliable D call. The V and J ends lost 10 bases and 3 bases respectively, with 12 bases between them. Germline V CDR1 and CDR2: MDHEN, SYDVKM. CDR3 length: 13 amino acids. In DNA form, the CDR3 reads TGTGCCATTGGTGGGAGGGCTAATGAAAAACTGTTTTTT. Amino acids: CAIGGRANEKLFF.

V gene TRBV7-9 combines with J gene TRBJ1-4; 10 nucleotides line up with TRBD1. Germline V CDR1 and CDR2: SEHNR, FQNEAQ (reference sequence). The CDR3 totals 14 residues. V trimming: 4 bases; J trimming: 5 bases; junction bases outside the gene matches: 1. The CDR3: CASSSGQGNEKLFF. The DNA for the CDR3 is TGTGCCAGCAGCTCGGGACAGGGGAATGAAAAACTGTTTTTT.

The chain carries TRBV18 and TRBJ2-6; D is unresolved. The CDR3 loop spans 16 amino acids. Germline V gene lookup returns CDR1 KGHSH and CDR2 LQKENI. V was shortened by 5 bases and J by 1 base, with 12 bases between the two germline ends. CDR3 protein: CASSTRLGSGANVLTF. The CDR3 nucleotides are TGTGCCAGCTCAACCCGACTCGGGTCTGGGGCCAACGTCCTGACTTTC.

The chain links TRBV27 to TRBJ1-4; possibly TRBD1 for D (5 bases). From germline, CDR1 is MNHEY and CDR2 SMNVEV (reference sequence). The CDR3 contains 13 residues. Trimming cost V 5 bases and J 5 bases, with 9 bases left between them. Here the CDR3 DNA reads TGTGCCAGCAGTGCCCGACAGAATGAAAAACTGTTTTTT. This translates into CASSARQNEKLFF.